These 27 T cell receptor beta chains share one sample of origin, sequenced in a study of CD8 T cells in Susac syndrome. RNA, at about 0.45 to 1 ug, was reverse transcribed with random hexamers. TCRdb re-called the immunoSEQ multiplex PCR reads with MiXCR, one entry per CDR3 protein. Here the sample spans under 95,000 distinct CDR3 sequences, around 94% being singletons. Material: CD4+ T cells from PBMCs. The receptors were sampled from a human donor with Susac syndrome.

The chain joins TRBV2 to TRBJ1-2; a possible D gene is TRBD1 (5 bases). Per germline, CDR1 SNHLY and CDR2 FYNNEI. V was cut by 3 bases and J by 0 bases, with 20 bases left in between. The CDR3 length is 18 residues. Here the CDR3 reads CASSEGWAGLVTNYGYTF. CDR3 nucleotides: TGTGCCAGCAGTGAGGGATGGGCAGGGCTAGTAACTAACTATGGCTACACCTTC.

This chain joins TRBV9 and TRBJ2-7, with D possibly TRBD1 on 5 matching bases. Trimming shortened V by 0 bases and J by 6 bases, and 13 bases separated the two germline ends. Per the germline V gene, CDR1 is SGDLS and CDR2 is YYNGEE. The CDR3 extends over 14 amino acids. CDR3 coding DNA: TGTGCCAGCAGCGTAGGAAGGCTGGGGCCCGAGCAGTACTTC. Its translation: CASSVGRLGPEQYF.

V is TRBV11-2 and J is TRBJ2-5; D not resolved. V was cut by 5 bases and J by 5 bases, with 21 bases left in between. The CDR3 consists of 16 residues. From germline, CDR1 is SGHAT and CDR2 FQNNGV. The CDR3 coding sequence is TGTGCCAGCAGCACGACCAGACTGACATCCGGGGAGACCCAGTACTTC. This encodes CASSTTRLTSGETQYF.

This chain links TRBV12-3 or TRBV12-4 with TRBJ1-1; D possibly corresponds to TRBD1 (5 bases). V lost 5 bases and J lost 7, with 17 bases in between. The CDR3 is 14 amino acids. DNA of the CDR3: TGTGCCAGCAGTCGTAACTCGGGCAGGGTTGAAGCTTTCTTT. It is translated as CASSRNSGRVEAFF.

The chain combines TRBV7-2 with TRBJ2-5, with D maybe TRBD1 (7 bases). CDR3 length: 14 residues. Germline values: CDR1 SGHTA, CDR2 FQGNSA. V was shortened by 1 base and J by 5 bases, with 11 bases between the two germline ends. This CDR3 is CASSLDQGGETQYF. In DNA, the CDR3 is TGTGCCAGCAGCTTAGATCAGGGGGGCGAGACCCAGTACTTC. The whole variable domain, filled in from reference TRBV7-2 and TRBJ2-5, reads GAGVSQSPSNKVTEKGKDVELRCDPISGHTALYWYRQSLGQGLEFLIYFQGNSAPDKSGLPSDRFSAERTGGSVSTLTIQRTQQEDSAVYLCASSLDQGGETQYFGPGTRLLVL.

The V gene is TRBV6-1, the J gene TRBJ1-6; D perhaps matches TRBD1 (6 bases). The CDR3 covers 17 residues. Germline CDR1 MNHNS, CDR2 SASEGT. The germline V and J ends were trimmed by 5 bases and 6 bases, with 20 bases remaining between them. CDR3 sequence reads: CASSPVVGGMSNSPLHF. Written as DNA, the CDR3 is TGTGCCAGCAGTCCAGTTGTAGGGGGAATGAGTAATTCACCCCTCCACTTT.

This sequence joins TRBV29-1 and TRBJ2-1, with D possibly being TRBD2 (6 bases). V dropped 7 bases and J dropped 0 bases, with 13 bases sitting between them. Germline assignment: CDR1 SQVTM and CDR2 ANQGSEA. The CDR3 extends over 14 amino acids. The CDR3 sequence is CSASSSGSYNEQFF. The CDR3 DNA reads TGCAGCGCAAGCAGTAGCGGCTCCTACAATGAGCAGTTCTTC.

V gene TRBV20-1 combines with J gene TRBJ2-3; 8 nucleotides match TRBD1. With 6 bases clipped from V and 4 bases from J, the junction kept 12 bases outside the gene matches. CDR1 and CDR2 from the germline V gene are DFQATT and SNEGSKA (reference sequence). The CDR3 is made up of 15 amino acids. This CDR3 reads CSAHPPQGAPDTQYF. In nucleotides, the CDR3 is TGCAGTGCCCATCCACCCCAGGGGGCCCCAGATACGCAGTATTTT.

The chain is built from TRBV11-2 and TRBJ1-4, with unresolved D. The CDR3 is made up of 11 amino acids. V lost 3 bases and J lost 8, with 4 bases in between. From germline, CDR1 is SGHAT and CDR2 FQNNGV. The CDR3 reads CASSLGEKLFF. The CDR3 DNA is TGTGCCAGCAGCTTGGGGGAAAAACTGTTTTTT.

The CDR3 loop reads CAITLGTGEDTQYF. The CDR3 DNA sequence: TGTGCCATCACCCTGGGGACAGGTGAAGATACGCAGTATTTT. The chain employs TRBV10-3 and TRBJ2-3; TRBD1 agrees at 8 bases. Germline loops: CDR1 ENHRY, CDR2 SYGVKD. The J segment lost 5 bases and the V segment lost 7 bases, leaving 8 bases of the junction unmatched. CDR3 length: 14 amino acids.

The chain has TRBV30 and TRBJ2-1; tentatively, D is TRBD2 (6 bases). CDR1 and CDR2 (germline): GTSNPN, SVGIG (reference sequence). V was pared by 7 bases and J by 9 bases, with 16 bases between. This CDR3 comprises 12 residues. CDR3 DNA sequence: TGTGCCTCCAGACTAGACACGGTTGAGCAGTTCTTC. This codes for CASRLDTVEQFF.

In DNA, the CDR3 is TGCAGCGTTCATTCAATGAACACTGAAGCTTTCTTT. Protein product: CSVHSMNTEAFF. This chain joins TRBV29-1 and TRBJ1-1; D uncertain. Trimming stripped 5 bases from V and 0 bases from J, with 7 bases between. This CDR3 is 12 amino acids long. Germline CDR1 is SQVTM and CDR2 is ANQGSEA.

The CDR3 loop is CASSVGAAEPQEGQFF. The CDR3 nucleotides are TGTGCCAGCAGCGTGGGGGCGGCAGAACCTCAGGAGGGGCAGTTCTTC. The chain combines TRBV9 with TRBJ2-1; D possibly uses TRBD1 or TRBD2 (6 bases each). CDR3 size: 16 residues. Germline V CDR1 and CDR2: SGDLS, YYNGEE. V was pared by 2 bases and J by 12 bases, with 24 bases between.

The rearrangement links TRBV7-9 to TRBJ1-6; 9 bases map to TRBD1. The germline V gene encodes CDR1 SEHNR and CDR2 FQNEAQ (reference sequence). J was trimmed by 10 bases and V by 5 bases; bases with no gene match: 3. This CDR3 is built from 13 residues. Here the CDR3 reads CASSPTGGSPLHF. CDR3 DNA sequence: TGTGCCAGCAGCCCGACAGGGGGATCACCCCTCCACTTT.

The chain is built from TRBV15 and TRBJ2-6; D unclear. Germline values: CDR1 LNHNV, CDR2 YYDKDF (reference sequence). This CDR3 comprises 16 residues. V lost 9 bases, J lost 0 bases, and 15 bases lay in between. The chain's CDR3 is CATRVGTISGANVLTF. CDR3 DNA sequence: TGTGCCACACGGGTCGGCACGATCTCTGGGGCCAACGTCCTGACTTTC.

The chain employs TRBV30 and TRBJ1-5; tentative D call: TRBD1 (5 bases). The CDR3 consists of 13 residues. Trimming cost V 1 base and J 4 bases, with 8 bases left between them. Germline V gives CDR1 GTSNPN, CDR2 SVGIG (reference sequence). CDR3 nucleotides: TGTGCCTGGAGTGCGGGGACTAATCAGCCCCAGCATTTT. Protein: CAWSAGTNQPQHF.

V and J are TRBV7-9 and TRBJ1-2; 7 bases align to TRBD1. CDR3 size: 14 residues. The germline gives CDR1 SEHNR, CDR2 FQNEAQ (reference sequence). With 5 bases clipped from V and 7 bases from J, the junction kept 10 bases outside the gene matches. CDR3 region: CASSPSDRVFGYTF. CDR3 in DNA: TGTGCCAGCAGCCCTAGTGACAGGGTTTTTGGCTACACCTTC.

The rearrangement uses TRBV21-1 and TRBJ2-1; TRBD1 was called by the table and not checked on the DNA. TRBV21-1 is a listed pseudogene. The CDR3 length is 12 residues. CDR3 amino acids: CASSKVGDEQFF. CDR3 DNA sequence: TGTGCCAGCAGCAAAGTGGGGGATGAGCAGTTCTTC.

This clonotype came up a few times. The CDR3, as DNA: TGTGCCAGCAGCGAGGGACAGTACTTC. It encodes CASSEGQYF. The chain recombines TRBV7-2 with TRBJ2-4, with D possibly being TRBD2 (5 bases). CDR1 is SGHTA, CDR2 FQGNSA, per germline. There are 9 residues in the CDR3. The ends were cut back, 5 bases at V and 13 bases at J, with 6 bases in the middle.

This clonotype has more than one count but fewer than ten. The rearrangement uses TRBV28 and TRBJ1-2, with D hard to call. CDR1 is MDHEN and CDR2 is SYDVKM in the germline V gene. V was cut by 5 bases and J by 4 bases, with 8 bases left in between. This CDR3 has 12 amino acids. The CDR3 region has the DNA TGTGCCAGCAGTCCCGGGCTCTATGGCTACACCTTC. It codes for CASSPGLYGYTF.

The chain has TRBV20-1 and TRBJ2-6; weak D call: TRBD2 (6 bases). CDR1 DFQATT and CDR2 SNEGSKA come from the germline V gene (reference sequence). V shed 6 bases and J shed 0 bases, with 12 bases lying between them. The CDR3 extends over 15 amino acids. CDR3 coding DNA: TGCAGTGCAGATCAGGGAGGCTCTGGGGCCAACGTCCTGACTTTC. Translated, it gives CSADQGGSGANVLTF.

V is TRBV5-6 and J is TRBJ1-2; a weak D match, TRBD1 (5 bases). V lost 4 bases and J lost 1, with 11 bases in between. From germline, CDR1 is SGHDT and CDR2 YYEEEE. This CDR3 contains 14 residues. CDR3: CASSTLRDNYGYTF. CDR3 bases: TGTGCCAGCAGCACACTCAGGGATAACTATGGCTACACCTTC.

This chain joins TRBV20-1 and TRBJ2-1; 11 bases agree with TRBD2. The length of the CDR3 is 17 residues. Germline-derived CDR1 and CDR2 are DFQATT and SNEGSKA (reference sequence). V dropped 0 bases and J dropped 8; count of bases not matched to a gene: 12. The CDR3 region has the DNA TGCAGTGCTAGAGATTGGGACCCTAGCGGGGGGCTCGATGAGCAGTTCTTC. Protein sequence: CSARDWDPSGGLDEQFF.

The chain couples TRBV15 to TRBJ1-1; D is uncertain. V lost 1 base to trimming and J lost 0 bases, with 9 bases between them. The CDR3 runs to 15 residues. Germline CDR1 is LNHNV and CDR2 is YYDKDF (reference sequence). CDR3 sequence: CATSRGSGVNTEAFF. CDR3 bases: TGTGCCACCAGCAGAGGATCTGGCGTGAACACTGAAGCTTTCTTT.

This chain connects TRBV12-3 or TRBV12-4 to TRBJ2-3; 11 nucleotides line up with TRBD2. This CDR3 has 16 residues. With V trimmed by 5 bases and J by 3 bases, 7 bases remained unmatched. DNA of the CDR3: TGTGCCAGCAGTCCCCGGACTAGCGGGTTAACAGATACGCAGTATTTT. The encoded protein is CASSPRTSGLTDTQYF.

This chain joins TRBV29-1 and TRBJ1-1; possible D gene TRBD1, 6 bases. The V gene's germline CDR1 is SQVTM and CDR2 ANQGSEA. V lost 7 bases and J lost 0, with 12 bases in between. This CDR3 region has 13 residues. CDR3: CSGGGALNTEAFF. DNA for the CDR3: TGCAGCGGAGGGGGGGCACTGAACACTGAAGCTTTCTTT.

The V gene is TRBV29-1, the J gene TRBJ2-5; D not resolved. Germline-derived CDR1 and CDR2 are SQVTM and ANQGSEA. Trimming left V 0 bases short and J 5 bases short, with 22 bases between. This CDR3 contains 17 residues. Written as DNA, the CDR3 is TGCAGCGTTGAAGAGAGGTGGGCAATGTCGGTCGGGGAGACCCAGTACTTC. Residues: CSVEERWAMSVGETQYF.